The present TCR beta chain was sequenced within a study of blood T cell repertoires in COVID-19. V gave up 7 bases and J gave up 6 bases; unmatched junction bases: 13. Germline V gene lookup returns CDR1 MDHEN and CDR2 SYDVKM. The CDR3 spans 17 residues. The repertoire was sequenced with immunoSEQ multiplex PCR; TCRdb's copy has only in-frame clones and lacks some. The top ten hold 30% to 40% of the sample, which has about 15,000 clones, under 85% seen once. This clone showed up just a few times. V and J are TRBV28 and TRBJ2-2; 11 bases line up with TRBD2. Input material: peripheral blood. The clonotype originates from a man between 65 and 80 years old with active or convalescent COVID-19. The CDR3 here is CASTDSGRADIAGELFF. CDR3 DNA sequence: TGTGCCAGCACCGATAGCGGGAGGGCCGATATAGCCGGGGAGCTGTTTTTT.